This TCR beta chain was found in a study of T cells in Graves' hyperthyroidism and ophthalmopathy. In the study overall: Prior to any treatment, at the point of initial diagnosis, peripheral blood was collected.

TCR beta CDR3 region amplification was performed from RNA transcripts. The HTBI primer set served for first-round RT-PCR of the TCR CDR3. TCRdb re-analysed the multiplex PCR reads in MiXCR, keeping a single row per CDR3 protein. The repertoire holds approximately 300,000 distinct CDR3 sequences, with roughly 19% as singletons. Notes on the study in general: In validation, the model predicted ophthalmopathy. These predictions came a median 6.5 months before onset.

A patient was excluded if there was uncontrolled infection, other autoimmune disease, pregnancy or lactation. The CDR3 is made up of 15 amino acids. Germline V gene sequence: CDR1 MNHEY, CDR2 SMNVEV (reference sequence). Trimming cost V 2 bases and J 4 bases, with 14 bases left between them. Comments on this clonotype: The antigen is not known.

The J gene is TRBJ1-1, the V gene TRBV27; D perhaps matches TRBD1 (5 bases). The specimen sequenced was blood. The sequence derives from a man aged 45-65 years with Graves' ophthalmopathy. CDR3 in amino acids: CASSLGGRVGTEAFF. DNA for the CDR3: TGTGCCAGCAGTTTAGGCGGCAGGGTGGGCACTGAAGCTTTCTTT.